The 20 T cell receptor beta chains in this list originate from one sample, sequenced in a study of siplizumab effects on memory and regulatory T cells. These TCRs are of unknown antigen specificity. Coculture of mixed lymphocyte reaction cells was performed at 37°C for less than 7 days. TCRdb's copy holds only in-frame clones and misses some; the assay was immunoSEQ multiplex PCR. The sample contains 18,000 or so clones, roughly 51% of which appear only once. The sequencing sample was made of CFSE-low (dividing) CD4+ T cells sorted from an allogeneic mixed lymphocyte reaction. These receptors were obtained from a human donor in good health; the cells came from an allogeneic mixed lymphocyte reaction.

This chain connects TRBV15 to TRBJ2-3; D is uncertain. V lost 0 bases, J lost 2 bases, and 0 bases lay in between. This CDR3 region has 12 residues. Germline values: CDR1 LNHNV, CDR2 YYDKDF (reference sequence). CDR3 in amino acids: CATSRDTDTQYF. CDR3 DNA sequence: TGTGCCACCAGCAGAGACACAGATACGCAGTATTTT.

This clone was counted once. The chain employs TRBV21-1 and TRBJ2-3; TRBD2 is the table's D call and was not checked against the DNA. TRBV21-1 is reported as a pseudogene. The CDR3 is made up of 15 amino acids. CDR3 bases: TGTGCCAGCAGCAAAGCGCCTGAAGCAACGGGTACGCAGTATTTT. Residues: CASSKAPEATGTQYF.

Here the CDR3 DNA reads TGTGCCAGCAGCTTGGCGGGCGACAGGGGGCGCGGCTATAATTCACCCCTCCACTTT. Translating gives CASSLAGDRGRGYNSPLHF. The V and J genes are TRBV5-6 and TRBJ1-6; TRBD1 matches at 10 bases. The germline V gene has CDR1 SGHDT and CDR2 YYEEEE. CDR3 length: 19 residues. With 0 bases clipped from V and 3 bases from J, the junction kept 9 bases outside the gene matches.

This clone has a handful of counts. V and J are TRBV11-2 and TRBJ2-3; no clear D gene. The CDR3 is 16 residues long. The germline gives CDR1 SGHAT, CDR2 FQNNGV. V was pared by 7 bases and J by 1 base, with 18 bases between. The chain's CDR3 is CASTYSGSGRTDTQYF. In DNA form, the CDR3 reads TGTGCCAGCACATACAGTGGGTCCGGACGCACAGATACGCAGTATTTT.

This clone was seen a single time. V is TRBV7-2 and J is TRBJ2-4, with 7 bases lining up with TRBD1. The germline V gene encodes CDR1 SGHTA and CDR2 FQGNSA. This CDR3 region has 13 residues. V dropped 5 bases and J dropped 9; count of bases not matched to a gene: 7. The CDR3 nucleotides read TGTGCCAGCAGCATGCTTAGGGGGCTCATTCAGTACTTC. Its translation: CASSMLRGLIQYF.

This clone was counted once. The genes are TRBV4-3 and TRBJ1-2, with 9 bases fitting TRBD1. Germline V CDR1 and CDR2: LGHNA, YSLEER. The V segment lost 0 bases and the J segment 8 bases; nucleotides outside the gene matches: 13. The CDR3 is 17 residues long. The CDR3, as DNA: TGCGCCAGCAGCCAAGAACCACAGGGGGCGCAGGGGGGGGGCTACACCTTC. Amino acid sequence: CASSQEPQGAQGGGYTF.

The genes are TRBV2 and TRBJ2-5; maybe TRBD2 (7 bases). CDR3 length equals 15 residues. Germline CDR1 is SNHLY and CDR2 is FYNNEI. V was shortened by 9 bases and J by 2 bases, with 19 bases between the two germline ends. The CDR3 spells CASRGRAGAQETQYF. The CDR3 nucleotides are TGTGCCAGTAGAGGTAGGGCGGGGGCTCAAGAGACCCAGTACTTC.

Judged by abundance, this clone is medium-sized. The rearrangement uses TRBV7-6 and TRBJ1-6; 7 nucleotides line up with TRBD1. Trimming at V came to 0 bases and at J to 5 bases, leaving 4 bases not matched to a gene. CDR3 length: 16 amino acids. In germline, CDR1 is SGHVS, CDR2 FNYEAQ. CDR3 coding DNA: TGTGCCAGCAGCTTAGCGGGGACAGCTAATAATTCACCCCTCCACTTT. It codes for CASSLAGTANNSPLHF.

This clone has more than one count but fewer than ten. The J gene is TRBJ2-3, the V gene TRBV9, with a weak D call TRBD2 (6 bases). The CDR3 runs 13 residues. Trimming stripped 3 bases from V and 4 bases from J, with 9 bases between. The V gene's germline CDR1 is SGDLS and CDR2 YYNGEE. The CDR3 region is CASSALASDTQYF. In nucleotides, the CDR3 is TGTGCCAGCAGCGCACTAGCATCAGATACGCAGTATTTT.

The chain employs TRBV10-3 and TRBJ1-4; D might be TRBD1 (6 bases). V was cut by 10 bases and J by 8 bases, with 17 bases left in between. This CDR3 region has 13 residues. The germline V gene encodes CDR1 ENHRY and CDR2 SYGVKD. The CDR3 sequence is CATKGGLTEKLFF. The CDR3 DNA is TGTGCCACCAAGGGGGGACTTACAGAAAAACTGTTTTTT.

This clone was seen once. The J gene is TRBJ1-2, the V gene TRBV6-1; a weak D match, TRBD1 (5 bases). CDR3 size: 11 residues. CDR1 MNHNS and CDR2 SASEGT come from the germline V gene. V lost 7 bases, J lost 6 bases, and 9 bases lay in between. CDR3 sequence reads: CASMRGNGYTF. The CDR3 nucleotides are TGTGCCAGCATGAGGGGTAATGGCTACACCTTC.

This clone was found once. The V gene is TRBV11-2, the J gene TRBJ1-4, with D maybe TRBD1 (5 bases). The CDR3 covers 18 residues. Per germline, CDR1 SGHAT and CDR2 FQNNGV. Trimming removed 1 base from V and 5 bases from J, with 20 bases in between. The CDR3 DNA reads as TGTGCCAGCAGCTTAGGGGCCTCCCCGACGGGGGGAAATGAAAAACTGTTTTTT. Its translation is CASSLGASPTGGNEKLFF.

A note on this clone: Other DNA sequences from this sample encode an identical CDR3 as well. The chain joins TRBV9 to TRBJ2-3; D may be TRBD2 (6 bases). CDR1 is SGDLS and CDR2 is YYNGEE in the germline V gene. The CDR3 sequence is 15 residues long. V was pared by 2 bases and J by 0 bases, with 10 bases between. CDR3 nucleotide sequence: TGTGCCAGCAGCGTCCGAGCGGGTAGCACAGATACGCAGTATTTT. As protein: CASSVRAGSTDTQYF.

By frequency in the sample, this clone is medium-sized. The chain has TRBV5-6 and TRBJ2-2, with D unresolved. The CDR3 loop spans 13 amino acids. Germline V lookup: CDR1 SGHDT, CDR2 YYEEEE. Trimming cost V 0 bases and J 6 bases, with 6 bases left between them. The CDR3 DNA follows: TGTGCCAGCAGCTTGGCCAGTCCCGGGGAGCTGTTTTTT. Residues: CASSLASPGELFF.

V usage is TRBV5-5 and J usage is TRBJ2-7, with 9 bases matching TRBD1. After removal of 3 bases from V and 9 bases from J, the junction contained 4 bases not matched to a gene. Germline V gene sequence: CDR1 SGHKS, CDR2 YYEKEE (reference sequence). The CDR3 spans 12 residues. The CDR3 loop reads CASSWDRDVQYF. The CDR3 region has the DNA TGTGCCAGCAGCTGGGACAGGGATGTGCAGTACTTC.

The rearrangement links TRBV6-5 to TRBJ2-5, with no clear D. The V end lost 7 bases, the J end lost 6 bases, and 18 bases lay between the germline ends. Germline V gene data show CDR1 as MNHEY and CDR2 as SVGAGI. The CDR3 has 14 residues. CDR3 in amino acids: CASTLDPVTQTQYF. CDR3 in DNA: TGTGCCAGCACTCTCGACCCCGTGACACAGACCCAGTACTTC.

This chain links TRBV6-5 with TRBJ2-7, with D possibly called TRBD1 or TRBD2 (5 bases each). The V end lost 5 bases, the J end lost 6 bases, and 17 bases lay between the germline ends. CDR3 size: 14 residues. Germline loops: CDR1 MNHEY, CDR2 SVGAGI. CDR3 sequence (DNA): TGTGCCAGCAGTCAGGCGGGCAGGGAAGGCGAGCAGTACTTC. Translating gives CASSQAGREGEQYF.

The chain combines TRBV9 with TRBJ2-3; D is ambiguous. This CDR3 spans 11 amino acids. Trimming took 0 bases from V and 6 from J, leaving 2 bases between them. The germline V gene encodes CDR1 SGDLS and CDR2 YYNGEE. CDR3 loop: CASSVGDTQYF. The CDR3 nucleotides are TGTGCCAGCAGCGTAGGCGATACGCAGTATTTT.

The V and J genes are TRBV7-2 and TRBJ2-7; 8 bases agree with TRBD1. There are 14 residues in the CDR3. The V and J ends lost 3 bases and 2 bases, in that order; junction bases with no gene match: 3. The germline CDR1 and CDR2 sequences are SGHTA and FQGNSA. The CDR3 region is CASSLDRATYEQYF. In nucleotides, the CDR3 is TGTGCCAGCAGCTTGGACAGGGCCACCTACGAGCAGTACTTC.

As for this clone: The sample holds other DNA sequences that translate to the same CDR3. This chain uses TRBV9 with TRBJ2-5, with TRBD2 matching 7 bases. The germline gives CDR1 SGDLS, CDR2 YYNGEE. The CDR3 length is 13 residues. V dropped 0 bases and J dropped 5; count of bases not matched to a gene: 1. The CDR3 bases are TGTGCCAGCAGCGTAGACGGGGGGGAGACCCAGTACTTC. It codes for CASSVDGGETQYF. The full variable domain, with the rest looked up from reference TRBV9 and TRBJ2-5, is DSGVTQTPKHLITATGQRVTLRCSPRSGDLSVYWYQQSLDQGLQFLIQYYNGEERAKGNILERFSAQQFPDLHSELNLSSLELGDSALYFCASSVDGGETQYFGPGTRLLVL.